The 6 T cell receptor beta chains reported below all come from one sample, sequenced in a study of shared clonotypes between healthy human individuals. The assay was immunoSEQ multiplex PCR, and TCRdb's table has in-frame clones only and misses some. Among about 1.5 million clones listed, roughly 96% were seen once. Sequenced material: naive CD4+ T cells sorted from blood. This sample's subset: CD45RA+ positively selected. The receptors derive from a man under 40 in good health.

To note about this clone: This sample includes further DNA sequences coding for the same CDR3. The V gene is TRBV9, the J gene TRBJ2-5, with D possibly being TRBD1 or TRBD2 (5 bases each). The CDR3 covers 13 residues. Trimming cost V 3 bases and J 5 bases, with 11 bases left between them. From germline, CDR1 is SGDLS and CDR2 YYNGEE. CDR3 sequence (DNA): TGTGCCAGCAGCGGGGACCGAGGGGAGACCCAGTACTTC. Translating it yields CASSGDRGETQYF.

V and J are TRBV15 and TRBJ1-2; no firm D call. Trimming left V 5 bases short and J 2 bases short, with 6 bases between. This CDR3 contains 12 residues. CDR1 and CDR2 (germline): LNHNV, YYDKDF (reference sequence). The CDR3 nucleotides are TGTGCCACCAGCGCAGACAACTATGGCTACACCTTC. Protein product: CATSADNYGYTF.

CDR3 DNA sequence: TGTGCCATCAGGGACGGGGCCTCTGGAAACACCATATATTTT. Translated: CAIRDGASGNTIYF. V gene TRBV10-3 combines with J gene TRBJ1-3; D perhaps matches TRBD1 (5 bases). The CDR3 has 14 amino acids. Trimming pared 6 bases from V and 0 bases from J, leaving 9 bases between. CDR1 ENHRY and CDR2 SYGVKD come from the germline V gene.

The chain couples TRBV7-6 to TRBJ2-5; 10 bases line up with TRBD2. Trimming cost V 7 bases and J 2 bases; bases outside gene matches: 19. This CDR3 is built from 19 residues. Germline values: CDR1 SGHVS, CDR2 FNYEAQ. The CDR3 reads CASTYSLAGEAWGQETQYF. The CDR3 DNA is TGTGCCAGCACCTACTCCCTAGCGGGAGAAGCTTGGGGTCAAGAGACCCAGTACTTC.

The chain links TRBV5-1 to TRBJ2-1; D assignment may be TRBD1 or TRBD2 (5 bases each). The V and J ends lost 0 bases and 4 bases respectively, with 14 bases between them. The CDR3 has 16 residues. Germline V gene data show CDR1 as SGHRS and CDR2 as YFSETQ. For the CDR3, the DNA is TGCGCCAGCAGCTTGGCCCTCAGGGACGATTACAATGAGCAGTTCTTC. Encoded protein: CASSLALRDDYNEQFF.

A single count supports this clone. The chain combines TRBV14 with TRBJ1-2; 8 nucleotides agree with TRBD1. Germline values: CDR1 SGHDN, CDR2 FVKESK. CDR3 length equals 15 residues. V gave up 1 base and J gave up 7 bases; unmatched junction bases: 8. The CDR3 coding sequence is TGTGCCAGCAGCCAAGTCGTCGGGACAGGACTTGGCTACACCTTC. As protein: CASSQVVGTGLGYTF.